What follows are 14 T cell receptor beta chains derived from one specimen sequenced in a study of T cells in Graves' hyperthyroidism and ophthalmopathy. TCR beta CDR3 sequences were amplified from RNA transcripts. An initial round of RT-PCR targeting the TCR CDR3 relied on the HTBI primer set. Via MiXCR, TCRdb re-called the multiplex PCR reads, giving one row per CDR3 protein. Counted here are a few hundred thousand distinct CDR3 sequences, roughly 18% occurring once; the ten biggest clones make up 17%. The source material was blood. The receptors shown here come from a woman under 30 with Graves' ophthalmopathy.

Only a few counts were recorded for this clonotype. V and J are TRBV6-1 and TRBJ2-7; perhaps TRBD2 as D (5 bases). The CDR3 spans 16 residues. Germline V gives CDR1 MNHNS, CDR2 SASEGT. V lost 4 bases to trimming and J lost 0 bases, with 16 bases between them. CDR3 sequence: CASSGYRSGSSYEQYF. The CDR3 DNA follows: TGTGCCAGCAGTGGGTATCGCAGCGGAAGCTCCTACGAGCAGTACTTC.

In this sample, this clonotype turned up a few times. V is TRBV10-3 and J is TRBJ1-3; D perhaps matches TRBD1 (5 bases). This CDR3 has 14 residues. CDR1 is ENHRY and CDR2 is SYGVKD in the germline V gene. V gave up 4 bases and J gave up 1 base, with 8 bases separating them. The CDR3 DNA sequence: TGTGCCATCAGTGGGGGGGATTCTGGAAACACCATATATTTT. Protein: CAISGGDSGNTIYF.

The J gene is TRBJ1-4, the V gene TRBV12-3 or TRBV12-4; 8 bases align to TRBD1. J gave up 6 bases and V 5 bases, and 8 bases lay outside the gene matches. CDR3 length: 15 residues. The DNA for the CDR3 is TGTGCCAGCAGTACACACAGGGGGGTCGATGAAAAACTGTTTTTT. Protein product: CASSTHRGVDEKLFF.

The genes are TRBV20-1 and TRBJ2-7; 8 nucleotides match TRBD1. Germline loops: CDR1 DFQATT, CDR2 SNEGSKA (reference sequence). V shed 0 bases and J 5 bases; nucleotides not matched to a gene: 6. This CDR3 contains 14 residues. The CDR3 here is CSARDRGRGHEQYF. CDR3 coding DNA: TGCAGTGCTAGAGATCGGGGCAGGGGGCACGAGCAGTACTTC.

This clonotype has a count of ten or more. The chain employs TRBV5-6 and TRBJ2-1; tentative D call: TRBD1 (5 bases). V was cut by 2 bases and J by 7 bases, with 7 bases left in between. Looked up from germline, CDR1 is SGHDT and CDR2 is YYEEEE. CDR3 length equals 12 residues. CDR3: CASSFYRNEQFF. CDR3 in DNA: TGTGCCAGCAGCTTCTACAGGAATGAGCAGTTCTTC.

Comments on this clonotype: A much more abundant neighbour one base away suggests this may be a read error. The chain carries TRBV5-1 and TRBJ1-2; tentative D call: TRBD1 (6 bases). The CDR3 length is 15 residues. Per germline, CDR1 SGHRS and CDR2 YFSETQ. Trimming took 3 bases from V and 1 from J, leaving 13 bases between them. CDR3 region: CASSSAGQSNYGYTF. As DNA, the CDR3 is TGCGCCAGCAGCTCGGCAGGACAGAGTAACTATGGCTACACCTTC.

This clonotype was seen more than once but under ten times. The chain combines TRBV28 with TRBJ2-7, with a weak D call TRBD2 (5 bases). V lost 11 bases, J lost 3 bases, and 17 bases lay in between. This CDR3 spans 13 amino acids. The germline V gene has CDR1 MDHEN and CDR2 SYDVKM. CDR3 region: CACEGKRLYEQYF. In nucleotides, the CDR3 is TGTGCCTGTGAGGGAAAGAGGCTCTACGAGCAGTACTTC.

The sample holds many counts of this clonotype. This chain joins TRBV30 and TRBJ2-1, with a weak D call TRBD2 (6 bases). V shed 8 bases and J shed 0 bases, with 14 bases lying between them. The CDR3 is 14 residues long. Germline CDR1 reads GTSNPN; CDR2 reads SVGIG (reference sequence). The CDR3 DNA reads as TGTGCCGGGCTTAGCGGAGTCTCCTACAATGAGCAGTTCTTC. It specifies CAGLSGVSYNEQFF.

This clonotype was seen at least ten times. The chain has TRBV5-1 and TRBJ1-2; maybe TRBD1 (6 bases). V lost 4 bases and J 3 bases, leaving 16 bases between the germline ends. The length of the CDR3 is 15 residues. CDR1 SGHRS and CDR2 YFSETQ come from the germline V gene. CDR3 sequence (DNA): TGCGCCAGCAGCCCCGGGGGGGGGCTCGACTATGGCTACACCTTC. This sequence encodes CASSPGGGLDYGYTF.

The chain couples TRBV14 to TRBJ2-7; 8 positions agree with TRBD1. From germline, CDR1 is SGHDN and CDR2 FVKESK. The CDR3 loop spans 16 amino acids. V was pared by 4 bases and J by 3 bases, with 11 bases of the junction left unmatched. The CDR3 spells CASSPPGGSGYYEQYF. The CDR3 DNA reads TGTGCCAGCAGCCCACCAGGGGGCTCAGGGTACTACGAGCAGTACTTC.

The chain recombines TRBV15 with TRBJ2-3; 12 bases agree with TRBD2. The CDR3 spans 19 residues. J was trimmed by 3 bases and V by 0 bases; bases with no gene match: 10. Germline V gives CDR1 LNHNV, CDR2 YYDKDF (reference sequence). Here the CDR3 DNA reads TGTGCCACCAGCAGAGACGGGCTAGCGGGGGGGCACACAACAGATACGCAGTATTTT. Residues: CATSRDGLAGGHTTDTQYF. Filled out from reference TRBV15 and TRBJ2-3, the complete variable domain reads DAMVIQNPRYQVTQFGKPVTLSCSQTLNHNVMYWYQQKSSQAPKLLFHYYDKDFNNEADTPDNFQSRRPNTSFCFLDIRSPGLGDTAMYLCATSRDGLAGGHTTDTQYFGPGTRLTVL.

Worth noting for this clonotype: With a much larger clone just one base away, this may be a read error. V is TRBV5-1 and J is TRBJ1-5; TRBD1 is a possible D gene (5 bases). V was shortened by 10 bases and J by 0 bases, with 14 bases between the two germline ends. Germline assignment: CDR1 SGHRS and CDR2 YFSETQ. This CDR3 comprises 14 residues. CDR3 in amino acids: CAGEGRDSNQPQHF. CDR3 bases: TGCGCCGGTGAGGGCAGGGATAGCAATCAGCCCCAGCATTTT.

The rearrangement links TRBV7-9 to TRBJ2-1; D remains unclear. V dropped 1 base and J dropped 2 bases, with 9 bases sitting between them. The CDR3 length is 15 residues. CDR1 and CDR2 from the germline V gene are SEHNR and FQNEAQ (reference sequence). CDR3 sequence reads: CASSLEAEPYNEQFF. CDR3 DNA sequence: TGTGCCAGCAGCTTAGAGGCGGAACCCTACAATGAGCAGTTCTTC. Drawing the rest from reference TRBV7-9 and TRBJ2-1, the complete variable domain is DTGVSQNPRHKITKRGQNVTFRCDPISEHNRLYWYRQTLGQGPEFLTYFQNEAQLEKSRLLSDRFSAERPKGSFSTLEIQRTEQGDSAMYLCASSLEAEPYNEQFFGPGTRLTVL.

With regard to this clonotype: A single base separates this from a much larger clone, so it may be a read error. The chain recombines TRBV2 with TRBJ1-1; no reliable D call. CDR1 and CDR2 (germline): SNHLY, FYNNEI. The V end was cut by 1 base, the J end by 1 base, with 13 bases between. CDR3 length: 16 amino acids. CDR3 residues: CASSEVGYSWNTEAFF. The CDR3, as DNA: TGTGCCAGCAGTGAAGTTGGGTACTCATGGAACACTGAAGCTTTCTTT.